This TCR beta chain was identified during a study of T cells in Graves' hyperthyroidism and ophthalmopathy. In this sample, this clonotype turned up many times. Amplification of TCR beta CDR3 regions used RNA as the template. A first-round RT-PCR of the TCR CDR3 used the HTBI primer set. TCRdb re-called the multiplex PCR reads through MiXCR, storing one row per CDR3 protein. The profile covers hundreds of thousands of distinct CDR3 sequences, with roughly 37% appearing a single time and roughly 8.3% taken by the ten largest. The sequencing input was blood. The sequence was collected from a man younger than 35 with Graves' hyperthyroidism.

CDR3 loop: CAIAWSGQQETQYF. CDR3 bases: TGTGCCATCGCATGGTCCGGACAGCAAGAGACCCAGTACTTC. This rearrangement joins TRBV10-3 to TRBJ2-5; D perhaps matches TRBD1 (6 bases). Trimming took 8 bases from V and 2 from J, leaving 15 bases between them. Germline assignment: CDR1 ENHRY and CDR2 SYGVKD. This CDR3 comprises 14 residues.